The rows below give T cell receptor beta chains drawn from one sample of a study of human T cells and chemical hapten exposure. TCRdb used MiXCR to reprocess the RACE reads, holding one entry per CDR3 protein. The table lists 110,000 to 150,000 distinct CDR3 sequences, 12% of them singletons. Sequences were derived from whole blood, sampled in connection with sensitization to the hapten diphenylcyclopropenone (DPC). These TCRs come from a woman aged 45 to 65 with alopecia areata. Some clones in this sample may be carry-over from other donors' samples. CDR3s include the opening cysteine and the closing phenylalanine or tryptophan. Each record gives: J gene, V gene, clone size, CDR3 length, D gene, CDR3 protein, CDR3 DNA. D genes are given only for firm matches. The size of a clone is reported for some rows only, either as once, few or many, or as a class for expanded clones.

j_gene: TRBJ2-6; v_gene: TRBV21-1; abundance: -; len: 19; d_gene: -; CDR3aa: CASSKEERPPPSGANVLTF; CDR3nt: TGTGCCAGCAGCAAAGAGGAACGGCCCCCGCCCTCTGGGGCCAACGTCCTGACTTTC
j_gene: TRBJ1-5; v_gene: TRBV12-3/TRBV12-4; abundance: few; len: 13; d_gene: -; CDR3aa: CASRLRDRQPQHF; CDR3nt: TGTGCCAGCAGATTGAGAGATCGGCAGCCCCAGCATTTT
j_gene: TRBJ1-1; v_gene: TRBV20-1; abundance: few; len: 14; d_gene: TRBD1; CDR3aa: CSAPRTGLNTEAFF; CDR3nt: TGCAGTGCCCCTAGGACAGGCCTGAACACTGAAGCTTTCTTT
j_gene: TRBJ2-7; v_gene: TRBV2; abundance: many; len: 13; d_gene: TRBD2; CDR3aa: CASSRTSPYEQYF; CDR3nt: TGTGCCAGCAGTAGGACTAGCCCCTACGAGCAGTACTTC
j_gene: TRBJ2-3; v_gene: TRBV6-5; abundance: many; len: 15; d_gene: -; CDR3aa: CASSVLGRSTDTQYF; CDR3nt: TGTGCCAGCAGTGTCCTGGGACGGAGCACAGATACGCAGTATTTT
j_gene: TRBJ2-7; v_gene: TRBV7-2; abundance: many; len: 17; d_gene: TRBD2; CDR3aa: CASSFRTSGSSSYEQYF; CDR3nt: TGTGCCAGCAGCTTTCGGACTAGCGGGTCGAGCTCCTACGAGCAGTACTTC
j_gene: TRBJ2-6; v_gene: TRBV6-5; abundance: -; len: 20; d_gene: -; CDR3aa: CASSFQTASSGWSGANVLTF; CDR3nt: TGTGCCAGCAGTTTCCAGACAGCAAGCTCAGGGTGGTCTGGGGCCAACGTCCTGACTTTC
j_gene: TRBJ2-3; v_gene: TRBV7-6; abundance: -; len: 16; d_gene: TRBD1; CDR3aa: CASSPRGRRTTDTQYF; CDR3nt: TGTGCCAGCAGCCCAAGGGGGCGGCGGACCACAGATACGCAGTATTTT
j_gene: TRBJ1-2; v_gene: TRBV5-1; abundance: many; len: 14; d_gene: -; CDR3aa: CASSLAGATSGYTF; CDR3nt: TGCGCCAGCAGCTTGGCGGGGGCTACGTCGGGCTACACCTTC
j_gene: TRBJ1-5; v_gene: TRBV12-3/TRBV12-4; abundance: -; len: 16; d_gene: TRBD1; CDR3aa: CASSSGTDYSNQPQHF; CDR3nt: TGTGCCAGCAGTAGCGGGACAGACTATAGCAATCAGCCCCAGCATTTT
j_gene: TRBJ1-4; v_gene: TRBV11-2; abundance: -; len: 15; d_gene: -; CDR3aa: CASSLVRRWGEKLFF; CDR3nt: TGTGCCAGCAGCTTAGTTCGCAGGTGGGGTGAAAAACTGTTTTTT
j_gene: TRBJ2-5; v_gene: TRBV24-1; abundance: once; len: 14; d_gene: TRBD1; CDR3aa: CATSEGTVQETQYF; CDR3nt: TGTGCCACCAGTGAAGGGACAGTCCAAGAGACCCAGTACTTC
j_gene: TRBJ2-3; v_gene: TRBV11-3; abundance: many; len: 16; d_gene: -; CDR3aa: CASSLGVGSGTDTQYF; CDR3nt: TGTGCCAGCAGCTTAGGAGTTGGGTCAGGCACAGATACGCAGTATTTT
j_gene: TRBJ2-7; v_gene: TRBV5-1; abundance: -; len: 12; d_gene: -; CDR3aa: CASSRVNYEQYF; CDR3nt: TGCGCCAGCAGCCGTGTTAACTACGAGCAGTACTTC
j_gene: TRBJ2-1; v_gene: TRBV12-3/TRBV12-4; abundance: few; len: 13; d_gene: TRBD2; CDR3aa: CASRLGLVNEQFF; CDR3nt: TGTGCCAGCAGATTGGGACTAGTCAATGAGCAGTTCTTC
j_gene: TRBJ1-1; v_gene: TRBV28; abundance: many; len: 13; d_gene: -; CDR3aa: CASSLSSAQEAFF; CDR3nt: TGTGCCAGCAGTTTAAGCAGCGCCCAGGAAGCTTTCTTT
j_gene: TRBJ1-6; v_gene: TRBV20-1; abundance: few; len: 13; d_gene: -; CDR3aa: CSALALLNSPLHF; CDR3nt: TGCAGTGCTTTGGCTCTGCTTAATTCACCCCTCCACTTT
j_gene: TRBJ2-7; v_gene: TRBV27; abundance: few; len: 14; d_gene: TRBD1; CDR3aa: CASALSGTGNEQYF; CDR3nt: TGTGCCAGCGCTCTTTCCGGGACAGGGAACGAGCAGTACTTC
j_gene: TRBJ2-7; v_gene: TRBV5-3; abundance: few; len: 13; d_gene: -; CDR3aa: CASQGSGRYEQYF; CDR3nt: TGTGCCTCACAGGGGAGCGGGCGCTACGAGCAGTACTTC
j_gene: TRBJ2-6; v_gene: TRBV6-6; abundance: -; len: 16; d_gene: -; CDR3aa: CASTISLSSGANVLTF; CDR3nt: TGTGCCAGCACCATTTCCCTTTCCTCCGGGGCCAACGTCCTGACTTTC
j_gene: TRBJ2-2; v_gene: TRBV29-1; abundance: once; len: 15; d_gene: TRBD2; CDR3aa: CSAGGTSGQTGELFF; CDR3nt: TGCAGCGCCGGGGGGACTAGCGGGCAGACCGGGGAGCTGTTTTTT
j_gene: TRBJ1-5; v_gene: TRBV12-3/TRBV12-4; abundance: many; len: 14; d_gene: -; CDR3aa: CASSLLQDGQPQHF; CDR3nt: TGTGCCAGCAGTTTATTGCAGGACGGGCAGCCCCAGCATTTT
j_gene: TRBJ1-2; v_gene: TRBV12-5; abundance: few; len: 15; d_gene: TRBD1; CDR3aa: CASGQNRGFGYGYTF; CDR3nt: TGTGCTAGTGGTCAAAACAGGGGATTCGGCTATGGCTACACCTTC
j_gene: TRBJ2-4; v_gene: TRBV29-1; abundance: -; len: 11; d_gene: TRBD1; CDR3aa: CSLRQGDIQYF; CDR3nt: TGCAGCCTTCGACAGGGGGACATTCAGTACTTC
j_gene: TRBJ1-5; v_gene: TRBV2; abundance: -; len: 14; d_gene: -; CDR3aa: CASRQRGANQPQHF; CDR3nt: TGTGCCAGCAGACAACGGGGCGCGAATCAGCCCCAGCATTTT
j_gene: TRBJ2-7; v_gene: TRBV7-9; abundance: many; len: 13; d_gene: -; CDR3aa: CASSWGLLYEQYF; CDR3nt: TGTGCCAGCAGCTGGGGACTCTTGTACGAGCAGTACTTC
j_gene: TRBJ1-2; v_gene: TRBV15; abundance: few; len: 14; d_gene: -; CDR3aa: CATSRDQRQTGYTF; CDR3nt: TGTGCCACCAGCAGAGATCAGCGACAAACTGGCTACACCTTC
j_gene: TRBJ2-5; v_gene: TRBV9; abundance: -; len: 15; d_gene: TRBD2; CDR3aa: CASTRDLAGEKTQYF; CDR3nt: TGTGCCAGCACCAGAGATCTAGCGGGAGAAAAGACCCAGTACTTC
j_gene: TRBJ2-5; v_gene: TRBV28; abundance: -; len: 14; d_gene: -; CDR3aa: CASGSSRVGETQYF; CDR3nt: TGTGCCAGCGGTTCCTCCAGGGTGGGAGAGACCCAGTACTTC
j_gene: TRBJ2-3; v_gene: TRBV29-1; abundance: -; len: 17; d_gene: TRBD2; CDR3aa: CSVEYGTSGPGTDTQYF; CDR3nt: TGCAGCGTTGAATACGGGACTAGCGGGCCTGGCACAGATACGCAGTATTTT
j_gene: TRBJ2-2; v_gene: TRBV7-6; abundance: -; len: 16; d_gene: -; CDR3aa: CASSLGNPAISGELFF; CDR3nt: TGTGCCAGCAGCTTAGGGAATCCCGCAATCTCCGGGGAGCTGTTTTTT
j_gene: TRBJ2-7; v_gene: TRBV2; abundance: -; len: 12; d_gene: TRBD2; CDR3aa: CASSWTSGIQYF; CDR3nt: TGTGCCAGCAGTTGGACTAGCGGGATCCAGTACTTC
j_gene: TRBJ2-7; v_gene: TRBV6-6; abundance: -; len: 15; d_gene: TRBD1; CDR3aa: CASSNRDRGAYEQYF; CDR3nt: TGTGCCAGCAGCAACCGGGACAGGGGCGCCTACGAGCAGTACTTC
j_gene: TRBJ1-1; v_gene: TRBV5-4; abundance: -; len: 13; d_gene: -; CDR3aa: CASSRTRSTEAFF; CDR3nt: TGTGCCAGCAGCCGTACCAGGTCCACTGAAGCTTTCTTT
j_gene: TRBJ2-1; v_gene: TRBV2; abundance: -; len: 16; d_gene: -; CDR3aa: CAGRGSGGATYNEQFF; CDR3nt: TGTGCTGGCAGGGGGTCCGGCGGGGCGACCTACAATGAGCAGTTCTTC
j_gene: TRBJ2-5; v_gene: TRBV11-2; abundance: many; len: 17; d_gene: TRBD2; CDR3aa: CASSLDAGLARGETQYF; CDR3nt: TGTGCCAGCAGCTTAGACGCCGGACTAGCGAGGGGGGAGACCCAGTACTTC
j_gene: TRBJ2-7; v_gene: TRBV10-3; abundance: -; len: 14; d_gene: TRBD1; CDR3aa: CAISVGQANYEQYF; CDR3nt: TGTGCCATCAGTGTTGGACAGGCCAACTACGAGCAGTACTTC
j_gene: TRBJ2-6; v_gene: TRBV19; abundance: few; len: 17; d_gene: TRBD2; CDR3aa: CASRQTSASSGANVLTF; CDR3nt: TGTGCCAGTCGCCAGACTAGCGCGAGCTCTGGGGCCAACGTCCTGACTTTC
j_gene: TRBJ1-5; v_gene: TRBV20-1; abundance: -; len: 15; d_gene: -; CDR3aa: CSAKDTALSNQPQHF; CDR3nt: TGCAGTGCGAAGGACACAGCCCTTAGCAATCAGCCCCAGCATTTT
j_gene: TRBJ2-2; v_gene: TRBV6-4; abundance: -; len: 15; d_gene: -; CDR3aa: CASRAVMGNTGELFF; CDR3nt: TGTGCCAGCAGGGCGGTCATGGGGAACACCGGGGAGCTGTTTTTT
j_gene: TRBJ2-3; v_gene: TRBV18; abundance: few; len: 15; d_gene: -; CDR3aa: CASSPGGSGTDTQYF; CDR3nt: TGTGCCAGCTCACCCGGCGGGTCGGGCACAGATACGCAGTATTTT
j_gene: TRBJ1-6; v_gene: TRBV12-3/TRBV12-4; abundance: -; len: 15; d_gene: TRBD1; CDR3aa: CASSSRTGEHSPLHF; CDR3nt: TGTGCCAGCAGTTCCCGGACAGGGGAACATTCACCCCTCCACTTT
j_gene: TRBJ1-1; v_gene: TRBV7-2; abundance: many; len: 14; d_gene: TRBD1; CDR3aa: CASSSRQGGTEAFF; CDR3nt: TGTGCCAGCAGCTCCAGACAGGGCGGCACTGAAGCTTTCTTT
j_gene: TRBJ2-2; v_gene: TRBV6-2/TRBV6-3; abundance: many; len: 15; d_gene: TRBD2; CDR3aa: CASSLLAGTAGELFF; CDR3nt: TGTGCCAGCAGTCTTCTAGCGGGAACAGCCGGGGAGCTGTTTTTT
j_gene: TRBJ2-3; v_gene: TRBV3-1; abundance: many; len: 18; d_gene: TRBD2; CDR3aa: CASSRRTSGATSTDTQYF; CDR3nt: TGTGCCAGCAGCCGCCGGACTAGCGGGGCGACTAGCACAGATACGCAGTATTTT
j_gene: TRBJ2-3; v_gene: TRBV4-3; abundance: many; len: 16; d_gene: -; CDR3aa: CASSQVWGVSTDTQYF; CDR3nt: TGCGCCAGCAGCCAAGTTTGGGGGGTTAGCACAGATACGCAGTATTTT
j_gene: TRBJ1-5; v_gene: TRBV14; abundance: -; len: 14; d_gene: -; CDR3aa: CASSQAGPLGPQHF; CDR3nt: TGTGCCAGCAGCCAAGCTGGGCCTTTAGGGCCCCAGCATTTT
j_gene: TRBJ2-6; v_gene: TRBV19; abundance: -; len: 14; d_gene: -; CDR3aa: CASRLDSGANVLTF; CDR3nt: TGTGCCAGTAGACTGGACTCGGGGGCCAACGTCCTGACTTTC
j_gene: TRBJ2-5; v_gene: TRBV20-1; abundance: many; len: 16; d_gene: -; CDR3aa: CSARGNLIPGAETQYF; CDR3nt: TGCAGTGCTAGAGGCAACCTGATTCCCGGTGCGGAGACCCAGTACTTC
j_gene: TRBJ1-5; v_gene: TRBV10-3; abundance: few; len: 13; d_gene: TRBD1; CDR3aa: CAISGTDNQPQHF; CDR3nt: TGTGCCATCAGCGGGACAGACAATCAGCCCCAGCATTTT
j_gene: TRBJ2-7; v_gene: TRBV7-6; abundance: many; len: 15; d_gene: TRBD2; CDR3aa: CASSPLLAGPYEQYF; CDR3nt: TGTGCCAGCAGCCCGCTTCTAGCGGGACCCTACGAGCAGTACTTC
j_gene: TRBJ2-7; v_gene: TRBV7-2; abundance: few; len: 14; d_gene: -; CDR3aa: CASSPGPLAYEQYF; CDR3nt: TGTGCCAGCAGTCCGGGACCCCTGGCCTACGAGCAGTACTTC
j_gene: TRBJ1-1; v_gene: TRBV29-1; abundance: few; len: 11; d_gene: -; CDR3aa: CSVGRNTEAFF; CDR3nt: TGCAGCGTTGGGCGGAACACTGAAGCTTTCTTT
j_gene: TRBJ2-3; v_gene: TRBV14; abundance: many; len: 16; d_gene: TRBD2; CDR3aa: CASSQDVLAGVDTQYF; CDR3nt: TGTGCCAGCAGCCAAGATGTCCTAGCGGGAGTAGATACGCAGTATTTT
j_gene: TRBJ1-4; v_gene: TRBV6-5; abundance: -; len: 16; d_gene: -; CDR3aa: CASSYRREATNEKLFF; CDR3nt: TGTGCCAGCAGTTACCGTCGGGAGGCAACTAATGAAAAACTGTTTTTT